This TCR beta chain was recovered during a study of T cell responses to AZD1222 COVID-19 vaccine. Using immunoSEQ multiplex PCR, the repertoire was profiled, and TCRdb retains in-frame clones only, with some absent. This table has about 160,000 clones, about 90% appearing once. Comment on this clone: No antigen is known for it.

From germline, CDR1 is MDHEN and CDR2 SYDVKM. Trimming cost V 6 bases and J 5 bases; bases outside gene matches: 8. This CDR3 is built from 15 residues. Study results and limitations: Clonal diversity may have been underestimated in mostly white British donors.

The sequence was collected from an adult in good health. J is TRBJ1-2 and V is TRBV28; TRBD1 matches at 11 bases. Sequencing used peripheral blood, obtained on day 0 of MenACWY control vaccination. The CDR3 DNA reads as TGTGCCAGCAGCGAATCCGGGACAGGGGGTTATGGCTACACCTTC. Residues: CASSESGTGGYGYTF.